These 10 T cell receptor beta chains were sequenced from one sample in a study of graft-versus-host responses after intestinal transplantation (dated by TCRdb to the early 2020s). Intraepithelial and lamina propria lymphocytes were isolated from graft specimens using dithiothreitol, EDTA incubations and collagenase D digestion. To prepare the library, the immunoSEQ multiplex PCR assay was applied. TCRdb re-hosts the immuneACCESS table, in-frame sequences only. Its copies lack some clones; in the studies checked, an unresolved V gene accounts for under half of them, and the cause for the rest is not known. The sample table shows more than 13,000 clones, and 70% are seen once. Jointly, the top ten make up roughly a quarter of the sample. The sequenced sample was ileum tissue, obtained approximately 690 days after intestinal transplantation. These TCRs come from a human patient who received an intestinal transplant, so some T cells may come from the graft donor.

CDR3 in DNA: TGCGCCAGCTCGGAACCAGCAACTAATGAAAAACTGTTTTTT. It specifies CASSEPATNEKLFF. J is TRBJ1-4 and V is TRBV5-1; no firm D call. The germline V gene has CDR1 SGHRS and CDR2 YFSETQ. Between the trimmed V and J ends, which lost 7 bases and 0 bases, there was a span of 10 bases. The CDR3 extends over 14 amino acids.

The gene calls are TRBV7-9 and TRBJ2-3, with TRBD2 as a possible D gene (5 bases). The CDR3 has 14 residues. Looked up from germline, CDR1 is SEHNR and CDR2 is FQNEAQ (reference sequence). V lost 1 base and J 4 bases, leaving 9 bases between the germline ends. CDR3 nucleotide sequence: TGTGCCAGCAGCTTAGTGGTGGAGGCAGATACGCAGTATTTT. As protein: CASSLVVEADTQYF.

This clone appeared a few times. This chain uses TRBV5-1 with TRBJ2-7, with 7 bases matching TRBD1. CDR3 size: 14 residues. The V gene end was trimmed by 3 bases and the J gene end by 0 bases; junction bases not matched to a gene: 3. In germline, CDR1 is SGHRS, CDR2 YFSETQ. Written as DNA, the CDR3 is TGCGCCAGCAGCTCGGCAGGGGGCTCCTACGAGCAGTACTTC. This sequence encodes CASSSAGGSYEQYF.

This clone has more than one count but fewer than ten. The rearrangement uses TRBV5-6 and TRBJ2-5; D may be TRBD2 (6 bases). The germline V gene has CDR1 SGHDT and CDR2 YYEEEE. With 4 bases removed from V and 1 base from J, the gap between germline ends came to 11 bases. This CDR3 spans 14 amino acids. The CDR3 region has the DNA TGTGCCAGCAGCGCGGGGCGCGGCCAAGAGACCCAGTACTTC. It specifies CASSAGRGQETQYF.

Only a few counts were recorded for this clone. The chain is built from TRBV11-2 and TRBJ2-7, with D unresolved. The CDR3 loop spans 14 amino acids. With 1 base removed from V and 0 bases from J, the gap between germline ends came to 7 bases. Germline V lookup: CDR1 SGHAT, CDR2 FQNNGV. In DNA form, the CDR3 reads TGTGCCAGCAGCTTAGTCGGCGCCTCCTACGAGCAGTACTTC. Its protein is CASSLVGASYEQYF.

This clone has a handful of counts. The chain combines TRBV28 with TRBJ1-5, with 7 bases lining up with TRBD1. Germline trimming cut 8 bases from V and 7 bases from J; bases unmatched to any gene: 8. Germline CDR1 is MDHEN and CDR2 is SYDVKM. The CDR3 consists of 13 residues. This chain's CDR3 is CASEDRVIQPQHF. CDR3 sequence (DNA): TGTGCCAGCGAAGACAGGGTAATCCAGCCCCAGCATTTT.

CDR3 DNA: TGTGCCAGCAGCTCAAGAGGCCGCTCCTACAATGAGCAGTTCTTC. Its protein product is CASSSRGRSYNEQFF. The V and J genes are TRBV7-9 and TRBJ2-1, with D uncertain. The CDR3 extends over 15 amino acids. V shed 4 bases and J shed 0 bases, with 10 bases lying between them. The germline V gene encodes CDR1 SEHNR and CDR2 FQNEAQ (reference sequence).

The chain carries TRBV4-3 and TRBJ2-7; tentatively, D is TRBD1 (5 bases). Trimming stripped 0 bases from V and 2 bases from J, with 8 bases between. Germline V gene lookup returns CDR1 LGHNA and CDR2 YSLEER. The CDR3 contains 14 residues. The CDR3 DNA sequence: TGCGCCAGCAGCCAAGATGCCAGGGCCTACGAGCAGTACTTC. Protein product: CASSQDARAYEQYF.

This chain joins TRBV5-1 and TRBJ1-1, with D perhaps TRBD1 (5 bases). Germline CDR1 and CDR2: SGHRS and YFSETQ. The CDR3 runs 13 residues. V was cut by 2 bases and J by 1 base, with 6 bases left in between. Here the CDR3 DNA reads TGCGCCAGCAGCTTACAGGAGAACACTGAAGCTTTCTTT. This sequence encodes CASSLQENTEAFF. Variable domain in full (rest from reference TRBV5-1 and TRBJ1-1): KAGVTQTPRYLIKTRGQQVTLSCSPISGHRSVSWYQQTPGQGLQFLFEYFSETQRNKGNFPGRFSGRQFSNSRSEMNVSTLELGDSALYLCASSLQENTEAFFGQGTRLTVV.

This chain joins TRBV12-5 and TRBJ1-2; D remains unclear. CDR3 length: 12 amino acids. Germline V lookup: CDR1 LGHNT, CDR2 FRNRAP. Trimming removed 3 bases from V and 8 bases from J, with 10 bases in between. The CDR3 protein is CASGLEDSGYTF. In DNA form, the CDR3 reads TGTGCTAGTGGTTTAGAGGATTCAGGCTACACCTTC.